These 27 T cell receptor beta chains were sequenced from one sample in a study of regulatory T cells in long-lasting Graves disease. In building TCR beta libraries, iRepertoire HTBI primers were used together with Arm-PCR of CDR3 regions. TCRdb independently ran MiXCR on the multiplex PCR reads; one entry per CDR3 protein. The table includes about 320,000 distinct CDR3 sequences, 15% to 20% detected once. Time point in this sample: newly diagnosed GD, antithyroid drugs for less than 3 months. Construction of the TCR library relied on RNA isolated from PBMCs. The material was peripheral blood mononuclear cells (PBMCs), obtained at new diagnosis, from a patient treated with antithyroid drugs. These receptors were obtained from a female donor with Graves disease.

This clonotype was counted many times. The chain combines TRBV10-3 with TRBJ2-4; tentative D call: TRBD2 (5 bases). This CDR3 is 14 amino acids long. Germline-derived CDR1 and CDR2 are ENHRY and SYGVKD. V was shortened by 4 bases and J by 6 bases, with 13 bases between the two germline ends. The CDR3 protein is CAISADGITNIQYF. As DNA, the CDR3 is TGTGCCATCAGTGCGGACGGGATTACAAACATTCAGTACTTC.

About this clonotype itself: A single base separates this from a much larger clone, so it may be a read error. This chain joins TRBV2 and TRBJ2-1; D is unresolved. CDR1 is SNHLY and CDR2 is FYNNEI in the germline V gene. CDR3 size: 14 residues. V was trimmed by 6 bases and J by 10 bases, leaving 19 bases between them. The CDR3 region has the DNA TGTGCCAGCAGCGTAGACGGCGTGTCCTACGAGCAGTTCTTC. Translating gives CASSVDGVSYEQFF.

This rearrangement joins TRBV7-9 to TRBJ2-4; the D gene could be TRBD1 or TRBD2 (5 bases each). The length of the CDR3 is 14 residues. The ends were cut back, 5 bases at V and 6 bases at J, with 14 bases in the middle. Germline assignment: CDR1 SEHNR and CDR2 FQNEAQ (reference sequence). This chain's CDR3 is CASSDPRDGNIQYF. In nucleotides, the CDR3 is TGTGCCAGCAGCGACCCCCGGGACGGAAACATTCAGTACTTC.

This clonotype showed up many times. The chain recombines TRBV6-2 or TRBV6-3 with TRBJ1-5; D unclear. The CDR3 length is 12 residues. Germline-derived CDR1 and CDR2 are MNHEY and SVGEGT. V gave up 1 base and J gave up 3 bases, with 1 base separating them. DNA of the CDR3: TGTGCCAGCAGTTACTACAATCAGCCCCAGCATTTT. Its translation: CASSYYNQPQHF.

This clonotype appeared many times. The rearrangement uses TRBV18 and TRBJ2-1; tentatively, D is TRBD1 (6 bases). Trimming left V 4 bases short and J 8 bases short, with 12 bases between. CDR1 is KGHSH and CDR2 is LQKENI in the germline V gene. CDR3 size: 13 residues. In DNA form, the CDR3 reads TGTGCCAGCTCACTACAGGGTCCCGATGAGCAGTTCTTC. Amino acids: CASSLQGPDEQFF.

This chain joins TRBV19 and TRBJ1-2; D remains unclear. The CDR3 contains 11 residues. The germline CDR1 and CDR2 sequences are LNHDA and SQIVND (reference sequence). Trimming cost V 9 bases and J 2 bases, with 7 bases left between them. The CDR3 nucleotides are TGTGCCAGCCGATCCAACTATGGCTACACCTTC. The encoded protein is CASRSNYGYTF.

This clonotype was detected a few times. The rearrangement links TRBV28 to TRBJ1-2; D remains ambiguous. Deletions cut 7 bases from V and 3 bases from J, with 15 bases between. This CDR3 region has 14 residues. CDR1 is MDHEN and CDR2 is SYDVKM in the germline V gene. DNA for the CDR3: TGTGCCAGCACCCCTCCCGACCGGGACTATGGCTACACCTTC. Its protein product is CASTPPDRDYGYTF.

This chain links TRBV6-2 or TRBV6-3 with TRBJ2-5, with 11 positions matching TRBD2. The closer fit of TRBJ2-1 to the DNA end suggests the J call may be wrong. Germline V lookup: CDR1 MNHEY, CDR2 SVGEGT. The CDR3 is made up of 15 amino acids. The CDR3 spells CASSEGTSGSYEQFF. CDR3 nucleotide sequence: TGTGCCAGCAGTGAAGGGACTAGCGGCTCCTACGAGCAGTTCTTC.

This clonotype was seen many times. This sequence joins TRBV9 and TRBJ1-1; D might be TRBD1 (6 bases). V was clipped by 0 bases and J by 5 bases, with 14 bases between them. Germline CDR1 and CDR2: SGDLS and YYNGEE. This CDR3 has 15 amino acids. CDR3 region: CASSVDAGGGTEAFF. The CDR3, as DNA: TGTGCCAGCAGCGTAGATGCGGGGGGCGGTACTGAAGCTTTCTTT.

This clonotype was detected many times. This chain uses TRBV5-1 with TRBJ1-1; TRBD1 might be the D (5 bases). The CDR3 length is 13 residues. The ends were cut back, 2 bases at V and 4 bases at J, with 9 bases in the middle. Germline values: CDR1 SGHRS, CDR2 YFSETQ. CDR3 DNA sequence: TGCGCCAGCAGCTTTGCAGGGCCCACTGAAGCTTTCTTT. Translated: CASSFAGPTEAFF.

This clonotype has a count of ten or more. The V and J genes are TRBV6-1 and TRBJ2-7, with 8 bases matching TRBD1. Germline loops: CDR1 MNHNS, CDR2 SASEGT. The CDR3 is 17 residues long. The V and J ends lost 7 bases and 0 bases, in that order; junction bases with no gene match: 14. The CDR3 region has the DNA TGTGCCAGCATCACCTCAGGGGGACAGGCCGCCTCCTACGAGCAGTACTTC. Translation: CASITSGGQAASYEQYF.

This clonotype has a count of ten or more. V and J are TRBV7-2 and TRBJ2-7; either TRBD1 or TRBD2 may supply D (5 bases each). The CDR3 is made up of 16 amino acids. The V gene's germline CDR1 is SGHTA and CDR2 FQGNSA. V lost 1 base and J 5 bases, leaving 18 bases between the germline ends. Here the CDR3 DNA reads TGTGCCAGCAGCTTAGTCGGGACCTCCCTCTACGACGAGCAGTACTTC. The encoded protein is CASSLVGTSLYDEQYF.

In this sample, this clonotype turned up many times. V is TRBV28 and J is TRBJ2-7; a weak D match, TRBD1 (6 bases). Trimming took off 0 bases at V and 2 bases at J, with 17 bases between the two ends. The CDR3 has 17 amino acids. Per the germline V gene, CDR1 is MDHEN and CDR2 is SYDVKM. The CDR3 sequence is CASSLWGLQGRTYEQYF. In DNA form, the CDR3 reads TGTGCCAGCAGTTTATGGGGCCTACAGGGACGTACCTACGAGCAGTACTTC.

This clonotype was seen repeatedly, ten times or more. The chain has TRBV30 and TRBJ2-1, with a possible D match to TRBD2 (5 bases). V lost 2 bases to trimming and J lost 10 bases, with 21 bases between them. The CDR3 is made up of 15 amino acids. Germline V gives CDR1 GTSNPN, CDR2 SVGIG (reference sequence). The CDR3 spells CAWSPGIPGNGEQFF. CDR3 in DNA: TGTGCCTGGAGTCCGGGAATACCGGGAAATGGGGAGCAGTTCTTC.

The J gene is TRBJ2-1, the V gene TRBV19; the match to TRBD2 covers 10 bases. The CDR3 spans 18 residues. V gave up 4 bases and J gave up 6 bases; unmatched junction bases: 15. Germline CDR1 is LNHDA and CDR2 is SQIVND (reference sequence). The CDR3 spells CASSRRLAGPFAINEQFF. Written as DNA, the CDR3 is TGTGCCAGTAGTAGGAGACTAGCGGGTCCCTTTGCAATCAATGAGCAGTTCTTC. The variable domain in full, with the rest retrieved from reference TRBV19 and TRBJ2-1, is DGGITQSPKYLFRKEGQNVTLSCEQNLNHDAMYWYRQDPGQGLRLIYYSQIVNDFQKGDIAEGYSVSREKKESFPLTVTSAQKNPTAFYLCASSRRLAGPFAINEQFFGPGTRLTVL.

The chain recombines TRBV27 with TRBJ2-1; possible D gene TRBD2, 6 bases. V was shortened by 0 bases and J by 8 bases, with 8 bases between the two germline ends. The CDR3 length is 13 residues. Germline V gene data show CDR1 as MNHEY and CDR2 as SMNVEV (reference sequence). The CDR3 region is CASSLSGGDEQFF. CDR3 nucleotide sequence: TGTGCCAGCAGTTTATCGGGAGGAGATGAGCAGTTCTTC.

The chain is built from TRBV11-1 and TRBJ2-6; weak D call: TRBD1 (5 bases). The V and J ends lost 3 bases and 0 bases respectively, with 27 bases between them. The germline CDR1 and CDR2 sequences are SGHAT and FQDESV (reference sequence). The CDR3 has 22 residues. The CDR3 sequence: CASSFYGAPSGEESSGANVLTF. The CDR3 DNA reads TGTGCCAGCAGCTTCTATGGGGCCCCATCCGGAGAGGAAAGCTCTGGGGCCAACGTCCTGACTTTC.

This clonotype was recorded many times. This chain uses TRBV2 with TRBJ1-4; 10 bases are shared with TRBD1. Germline CDR1 reads SNHLY; CDR2 reads FYNNEI. The CDR3 loop spans 14 amino acids. V lost 4 bases, J lost 8 bases, and 4 bases stayed unmatched. The CDR3 DNA follows: TGTGCCAGCAGTGGGGACAGGGGTGAAGAAAAACTGTTTTTT. This gives the protein CASSGDRGEEKLFF.

This clonotype was found many times. The gene calls are TRBV18 and TRBJ2-1, with D tentatively TRBD1 or TRBD2 (6 bases each). Germline-derived CDR1 and CDR2 are KGHSH and LQKENI. V was pared by 5 bases and J by 7 bases, with 15 bases between. This CDR3 is 14 amino acids long. The CDR3 spells CASSGGDIFNEQFF. CDR3 nucleotide sequence: TGTGCCAGCTCAGGCGGGGACATTTTTAATGAGCAGTTCTTC. Full variable domain (remainder filled in from reference TRBV18 and TRBJ2-1): NAGVMQNPRHLVRRRGQEARLRCSPMKGHSHVYWYRQLPEEGLKFMVYLQKENIIDESGMPKERFSAEFPKEGPSILRIQQVVRGDSAAYFCASSGGDIFNEQFFGPGTRLTVL.

This clonotype was detected a few times. The chain couples TRBV3-1 to TRBJ2-1, with a weak D call TRBD1 (6 bases). The CDR3 is 15 amino acids. Per germline, CDR1 LGHDT and CDR2 YNNKEL (reference sequence). V shed 4 bases and J shed 10 bases, with 20 bases lying between them. CDR3 sequence reads: CASSPPVGPQGEQFF. The CDR3 DNA reads as TGTGCCAGCAGCCCCCCCGTTGGGCCTCAGGGGGAGCAGTTCTTC.

This clonotype was counted ten times or more. The chain combines TRBV27 with TRBJ2-2; unclear D gene. Germline values: CDR1 MNHEY, CDR2 SMNVEV (reference sequence). This CDR3 has 14 residues. Trimming shortened V by 2 bases and J by 1 base, and 5 bases separated the two germline ends. CDR3 nucleotide sequence: TGTGCCAGCAGTTTAAGACGGAACACCGGGGAGCTGTTTTTT. It codes for CASSLRRNTGELFF.

This clonotype came up many times. The J gene is TRBJ2-3, the V gene TRBV20-1; D remains unclear. The ends were cut back, 6 bases at V and 3 bases at J, with 13 bases in the middle. The V gene's germline CDR1 is DFQATT and CDR2 SNEGSKA (reference sequence). This CDR3 contains 13 residues. CDR3 in amino acids: CSANPLGTDTQYF. The CDR3 nucleotides are TGCAGTGCAAACCCCTTGGGGACAGATACGCAGTATTTT.

This clonotype was observed many times. The rearrangement uses TRBV6-9 and TRBJ2-6; D may match TRBD1 or TRBD2 (5 bases each). Trimming left V 3 bases short and J 0 bases short, with 21 bases between. The CDR3 covers 20 residues. The V gene's germline CDR1 is MNHGY and CDR2 SVAAGI. The chain's CDR3 is CASSYQFRDPHSSGANVLTF. The CDR3 DNA reads TGTGCCAGCAGTTACCAATTCAGGGACCCCCACTCCTCTGGGGCCAACGTCCTGACTTTC.

The chain employs TRBV7-2 and TRBJ2-7, with D tentatively TRBD2 (6 bases). The germline V gene has CDR1 SGHTA and CDR2 FQGNSA. The V end lost 4 bases, the J end lost 4 bases, and 14 bases lay between the germline ends. The CDR3 totals 14 residues. CDR3 sequence: CASSSFSSGYEQYF. In nucleotides, the CDR3 is TGTGCCAGCAGCTCTTTCAGTAGCGGATACGAGCAGTACTTC.

This clonotype showed up many times. This chain links TRBV29-1 with TRBJ2-3; TRBD1 matches 7 bases. Germline assignment: CDR1 SQVTM and CDR2 ANQGSEA. This CDR3 has 13 amino acids. J gave up 1 base and V 5 bases, and 3 bases lay outside the gene matches. The CDR3, as DNA: TGCAGCGTTATAGACAGGGGCACAGATACGCAGTATTTT. Its translation: CSVIDRGTDTQYF.

This clonotype was counted once. The chain employs TRBV2 and TRBJ2-5; perhaps TRBD1 as D (5 bases). Looked up from germline, CDR1 is SNHLY and CDR2 is FYNNEI. CDR3 length: 15 amino acids. V was cut by 5 bases and J by 4 bases, with 17 bases left in between. Here the CDR3 DNA reads TGTGCCAGCAGTTTCGGGCAGGGTGGTATAGAGACCCAGTACTTC. Amino acids: CASSFGQGGIETQYF.

The chain combines TRBV2 with TRBJ2-3; a possible D gene is TRBD1 (5 bases). The assigned J gene may be wrong: the sequence end matches TRBJ2-5 better. Germline V gives CDR1 SNHLY, CDR2 FYNNEI. The length of the CDR3 is 12 residues. As DNA, the CDR3 is TGTGCCAGCAGCGGGTCAGGGGAGACCCAGTACTTC. Translated, it gives CASSGSGETQYF.